The 8 T cell receptor beta chains given below trace back to one sample, sequenced in a study of blood T cell repertoires in COVID-19. Measured with immunoSEQ multiplex PCR; TCRdb has only the in-frame clones, and not every one. The table shows fewer than 200,000 clones, with 79% occurring only once. The sequenced material came from peripheral blood. The receptors were sampled from a woman in her fifties or sixties with COVID-19, enrolled during active disease.

V gene TRBV27 combines with J gene TRBJ2-7; D may be TRBD1 (8 bases). V was trimmed by 6 bases and J by 6 bases, leaving 21 bases between them. The CDR3 loop spans 15 amino acids. The V gene's germline CDR1 is MNHEY and CDR2 SMNVEV (reference sequence). The DNA of the CDR3 is TGTGCCAGCAGGCCTAGCGGAACAGGGGGACTCGAGCAGTACTTC. It encodes CASRPSGTGGLEQYF.

This clone has just a few counts. The J gene is TRBJ2-7, the V gene TRBV4-2; 13 bases fit TRBD2. CDR1 and CDR2 from the germline V gene are LGHNA and YNFKEQ. There are 16 residues in the CDR3. With 4 bases clipped from V and 2 bases from J, the junction kept 5 bases outside the gene matches. The CDR3 DNA follows: TGTGCCAGCAGCCCCCGGACTAGCGGGAGTCCCTACGAGCAGTACTTC. It yields the protein CASSPRTSGSPYEQYF.

The J gene is TRBJ2-2, the V gene TRBV3-1 (or the pseudogene TRBV3-2); 7 nucleotides agree with TRBD1. The CDR3 extends over 16 amino acids. Germline V gene sequence: CDR1 LGHDT, CDR2 YNNKEL (reference sequence). Losses at the gene ends were 0 bases for V and 4 bases for J; bases not matched to a gene: 5. The CDR3 sequence: CASSQDRGLGTGELFF. The CDR3 nucleotides are TGTGCCAGCAGCCAAGATAGGGGGCTGGGCACCGGGGAGCTGTTTTTT.

The chain combines TRBV7-2 with TRBJ2-3; possibly TRBD2 for D (5 bases). The germline CDR1 and CDR2 sequences are SGHTA and FQGNSA. The CDR3 loop spans 13 amino acids. The V end lost 0 bases, the J end lost 4 bases, and 5 bases lay between the germline ends. The CDR3 here is CASSLARADTQYF. CDR3 coding DNA: TGTGCCAGCAGCTTAGCGCGGGCAGATACGCAGTATTTT.

The genes are TRBV9 and TRBJ2-2, with TRBD1 matching 8 bases. The CDR3 sequence is 16 residues long. V lost 4 bases, J lost 4 bases, and 9 bases stayed unmatched. CDR1 is SGDLS, CDR2 YYNGEE, per germline. The CDR3 is CASSPHGQGGTGELFF. CDR3 DNA: TGTGCCAGCAGCCCCCACGGACAGGGCGGCACCGGGGAGCTGTTTTTT.

This chain joins TRBV28 and TRBJ1-3; D gene unclear. Between the trimmed V and J ends, which lost 5 bases and 2 bases, there was a span of 7 bases. The CDR3 sequence is 13 residues long. CDR1 and CDR2 from the germline V gene are MDHEN and SYDVKM. CDR3 sequence: CASSGGTGNTIYF. CDR3 bases: TGTGCCAGCAGTGGAGGGACTGGAAACACCATATATTTT.

In nucleotides, the CDR3 is TGTGCCAGCAGTTCTCACAGGGGAATGGGTCATCAGCCCCAGCATTTT. It yields the protein CASSSHRGMGHQPQHF. This chain joins TRBV28 and TRBJ1-5, with 7 bases fitting TRBD1. Unmatched junction bases numbered 11, after V lost 4 bases and J lost 5 bases. CDR3 length: 16 amino acids. Germline CDR1 MDHEN, CDR2 SYDVKM.

This clone was detected only a few times. J is TRBJ1-2 and V is TRBV10-3; tentatively, D is TRBD1 (6 bases). The CDR3 length is 16 residues. Germline values: CDR1 ENHRY, CDR2 SYGVKD. V was trimmed by 11 bases and J by 4 bases, leaving 26 bases between them. CDR3 in DNA: TGTGCCGCCTACCGGGACATCTCTGAGGGACCCTATGGCTACACCTTC. Protein: CAAYRDISEGPYGYTF.